This T cell receptor (beta chain) appears in the sequencing data of a study of blood T cell repertoires in COVID-19. Clones were sequenced by immunoSEQ multiplex PCR, and TCRdb holds only the in-frame ones, with some missing. In the table there are some 100,000 clones, around 88% of which are singletons. Germline CDR1 is LNHDA and CDR2 is SQIVND (reference sequence). J lost 6 bases, V lost 4 bases, and 5 bases had no gene match. This CDR3 comprises 14 residues. This TCR came from a human donor in a cohort sampled during active COVID-19. Sequenced input: peripheral blood. J is TRBJ2-1 and V is TRBV19; 8 bases are shared with TRBD1. The CDR3 loop is CASSTHRGSNEQFF. For the CDR3, the DNA is TGTGCCAGTAGTACCCACAGGGGGTCCAATGAGCAGTTCTTC.